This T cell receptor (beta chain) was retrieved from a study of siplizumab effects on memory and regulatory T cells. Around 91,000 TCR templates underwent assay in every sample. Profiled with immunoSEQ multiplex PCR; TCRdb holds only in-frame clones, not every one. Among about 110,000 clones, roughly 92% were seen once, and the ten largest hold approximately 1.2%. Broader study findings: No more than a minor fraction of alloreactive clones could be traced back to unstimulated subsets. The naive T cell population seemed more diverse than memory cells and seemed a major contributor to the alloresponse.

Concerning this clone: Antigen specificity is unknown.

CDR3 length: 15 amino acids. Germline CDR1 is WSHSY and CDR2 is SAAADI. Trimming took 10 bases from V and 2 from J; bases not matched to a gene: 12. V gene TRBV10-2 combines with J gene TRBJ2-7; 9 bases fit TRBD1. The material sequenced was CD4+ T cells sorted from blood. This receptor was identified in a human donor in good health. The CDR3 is CATLGPGQGTYEQYF. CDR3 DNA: TGCGCCACCCTTGGACCGGGACAGGGAACCTACGAGCAGTACTTC.